This T cell receptor (beta chain) stems from a study of blood T cell repertoires in COVID-19. In germline, CDR1 is SGHRS, CDR2 YFSETQ. With 9 bases clipped from V and 6 bases from J, the junction kept 7 bases outside the gene matches. The CDR3 has 12 amino acids. Per the original methods: From reference gene primer amplification, estimates of nucleated cell counts were derived. Sequenced by immunoSEQ multiplex PCR; TCRdb stores in-frame clones only, minus some. The D gene and trimming were derived from the DNA, and the V and J assignments and clone size from that table. The table records about 200,000 clones, 80% of them present only once.

The sequenced material came from peripheral blood. This sequence joins TRBV5-1 and TRBJ1-2; 8 nucleotides align to TRBD1. The receptor was derived from a human donor in a cohort sampled during active COVID-19. The CDR3 reads CATTDRDDGYTF. The CDR3 DNA reads TGCGCCACCACGGACAGGGATGATGGCTACACCTTC. The full variable domain, its missing parts supplied by reference TRBV5-1 and TRBJ1-2, is KAGVTQTPRYLIKTRGQQVTLSCSPISGHRSVSWYQQTPGQGLQFLFEYFSETQRNKGNFPGRFSGRQFSNSRSEMNVSTLELGDSALYLCATTDRDDGYTFGSGTRLTVV.